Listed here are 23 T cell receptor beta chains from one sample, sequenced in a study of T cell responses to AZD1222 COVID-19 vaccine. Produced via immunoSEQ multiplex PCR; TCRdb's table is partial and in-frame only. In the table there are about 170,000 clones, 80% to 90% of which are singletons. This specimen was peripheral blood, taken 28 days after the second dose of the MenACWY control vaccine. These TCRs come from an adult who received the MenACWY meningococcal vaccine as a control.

The CDR3 nucleotides are TGCGCCAGCAGCCAAGATGAGGGGGCTGGGGCCAACGTCCTGACTTTC. Amino acid sequence: CASSQDEGAGANVLTF. The chain combines TRBV4-3 with TRBJ2-6; a weak D match, TRBD1 (6 bases). Germline lookup yields CDR1 LGHNA and CDR2 YSLEER. Trimming left V 0 bases short and J 2 bases short, with 8 bases between. The CDR3 loop spans 16 amino acids.

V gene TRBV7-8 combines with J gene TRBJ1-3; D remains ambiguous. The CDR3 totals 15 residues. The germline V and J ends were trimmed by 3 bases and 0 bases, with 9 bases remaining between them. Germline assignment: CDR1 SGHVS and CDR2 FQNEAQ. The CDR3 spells CASSFRRPSGNTIYF. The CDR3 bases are TGTGCCAGCAGCTTCAGGCGACCCTCTGGAAACACCATATATTTT.

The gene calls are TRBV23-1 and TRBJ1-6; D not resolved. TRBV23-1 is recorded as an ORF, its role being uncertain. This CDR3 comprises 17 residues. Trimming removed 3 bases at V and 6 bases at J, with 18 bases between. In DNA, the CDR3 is TGCGCCAGCAGTCACGCCCCGAGGACTGAAAGTAATTCACCCCTCCACTTT. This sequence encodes CASSHAPRTESNSPLHF.

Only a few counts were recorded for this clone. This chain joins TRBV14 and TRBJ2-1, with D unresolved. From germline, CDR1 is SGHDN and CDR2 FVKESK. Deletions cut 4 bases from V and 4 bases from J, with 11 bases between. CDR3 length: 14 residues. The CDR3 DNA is TGTGCCAGCAGCCCGGTCCGAACTTACAATGAGCAGTTCTTC. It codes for CASSPVRTYNEQFF.

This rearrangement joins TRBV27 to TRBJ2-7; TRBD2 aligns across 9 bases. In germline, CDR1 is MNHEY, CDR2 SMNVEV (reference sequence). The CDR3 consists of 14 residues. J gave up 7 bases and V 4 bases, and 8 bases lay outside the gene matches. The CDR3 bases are TGTGCCAGCAGTTGGGCTAGCGGGAATTCTGAGCAGTACTTC. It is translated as CASSWASGNSEQYF.

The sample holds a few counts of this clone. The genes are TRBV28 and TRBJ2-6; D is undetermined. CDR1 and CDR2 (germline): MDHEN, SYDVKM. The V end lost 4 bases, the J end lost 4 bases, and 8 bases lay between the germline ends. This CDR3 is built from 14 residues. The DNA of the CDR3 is TGTGCCAGCAGTTCGTTCGGAGGGGCCAACGTCCTGACTTTC. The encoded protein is CASSSFGGANVLTF.

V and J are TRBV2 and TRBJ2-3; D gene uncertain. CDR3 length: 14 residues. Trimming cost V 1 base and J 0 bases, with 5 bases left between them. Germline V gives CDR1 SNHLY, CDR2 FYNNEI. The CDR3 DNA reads TGTGCCAGCAGTGAAGTGCGGAGCACAGATACGCAGTATTTT. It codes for CASSEVRSTDTQYF.

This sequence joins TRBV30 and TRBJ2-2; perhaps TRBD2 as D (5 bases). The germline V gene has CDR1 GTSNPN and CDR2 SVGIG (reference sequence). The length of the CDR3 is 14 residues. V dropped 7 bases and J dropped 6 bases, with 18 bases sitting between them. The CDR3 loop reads CASHGVALSGELFF. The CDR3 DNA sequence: TGTGCCTCTCACGGGGTAGCTCTGTCCGGGGAGCTGTTTTTT. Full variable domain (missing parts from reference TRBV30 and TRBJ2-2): SQTIHQWPATLVQPVGSPLSLECTVEGTSNPNLYWYRQAAGRGLQLLFYSVGIGQISSEVPQNLSASRPQDRQFILSSKKLLLSDSGFYLCASHGVALSGELFFGEGSRLTVL.

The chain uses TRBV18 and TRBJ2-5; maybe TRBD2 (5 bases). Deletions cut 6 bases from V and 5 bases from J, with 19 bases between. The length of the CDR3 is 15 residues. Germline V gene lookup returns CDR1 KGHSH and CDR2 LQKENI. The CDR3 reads CASSPRSGKGETQYF. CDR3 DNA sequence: TGTGCCAGCTCCCCTCGTTCGGGAAAAGGGGAGACCCAGTACTTC.

CDR3 in amino acids: CASSIGRESSYEQYF. DNA of the CDR3: TGTGCCAGTAGTATAGGGCGGGAGAGCTCCTACGAGCAGTACTTC. The chain uses TRBV19 and TRBJ2-7; 7 bases agree with TRBD2. Trimming removed 1 base from V and 0 bases from J; junction bases left unmatched: 3. Germline assignment: CDR1 LNHDA and CDR2 SQIVND (reference sequence). The CDR3 contains 15 residues. Filled out from reference TRBV19 and TRBJ2-7, the complete variable domain reads DGGITQSPKYLFRKEGQNVTLSCEQNLNHDAMYWYRQDPGQGLRLIYYSQIVNDFQKGDIAEGYSVSREKKESFPLTVTSAQKNPTAFYLCASSIGRESSYEQYFGPGTRLTVT.

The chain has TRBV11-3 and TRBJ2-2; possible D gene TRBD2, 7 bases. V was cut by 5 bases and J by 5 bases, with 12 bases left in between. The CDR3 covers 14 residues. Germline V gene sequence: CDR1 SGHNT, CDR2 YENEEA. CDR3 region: CASSQKGGTGELFF. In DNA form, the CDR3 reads TGTGCCAGCAGCCAGAAGGGGGGGACCGGGGAGCTGTTTTTT. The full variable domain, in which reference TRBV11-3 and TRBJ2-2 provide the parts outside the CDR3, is EAGVVQSPRYKIIEKKQPVAFWCNPISGHNTLYWYLQNLGQGPELLIRYENEEAVDDSQLPKDRFSAERLKGVDSTLKIQPAELGDSAVYLCASSQKGGTGELFFGEGSRLTVL.

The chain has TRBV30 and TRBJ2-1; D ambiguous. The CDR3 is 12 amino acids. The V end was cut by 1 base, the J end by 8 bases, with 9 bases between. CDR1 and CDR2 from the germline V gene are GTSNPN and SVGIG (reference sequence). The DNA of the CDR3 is TGTGCCTGGAGTGCATCCCGTGATGAGCAGTTCTTC. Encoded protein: CAWSASRDEQFF.

This CDR3 is CASSSGPGDTQYF. The DNA for the CDR3 is TGTGCCAGCAGTTCGGGCCCCGGCGATACGCAGTATTTT. J is TRBJ2-3 and V is TRBV25-1; D is unclear. This CDR3 comprises 13 residues. The V gene lost 5 bases and the J gene lost 6 bases, with 12 bases spanning the gap. In germline, CDR1 is MGHDK, CDR2 SYGVNS.

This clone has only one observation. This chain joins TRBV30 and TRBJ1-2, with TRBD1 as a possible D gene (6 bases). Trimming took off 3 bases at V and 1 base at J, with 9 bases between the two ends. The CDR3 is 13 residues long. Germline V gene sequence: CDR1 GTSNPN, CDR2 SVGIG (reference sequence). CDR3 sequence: CAWRRDINYGYTF. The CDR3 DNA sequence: TGTGCCTGGAGGCGGGACATTAACTATGGCTACACCTTC.

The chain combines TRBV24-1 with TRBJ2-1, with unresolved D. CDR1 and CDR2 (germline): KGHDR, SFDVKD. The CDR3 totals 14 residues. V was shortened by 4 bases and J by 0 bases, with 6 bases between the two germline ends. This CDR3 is CATSDFSSYNEQFF. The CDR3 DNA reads TGTGCCACCAGTGACTTCAGCTCCTACAATGAGCAGTTCTTC.

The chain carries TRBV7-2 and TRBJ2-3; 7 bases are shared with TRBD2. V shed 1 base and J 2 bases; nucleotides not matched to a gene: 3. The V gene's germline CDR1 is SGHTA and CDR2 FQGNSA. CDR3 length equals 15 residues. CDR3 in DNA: TGTGCCAGCAGCTTAGGTGGGACTAACACAGATACGCAGTATTTT. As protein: CASSLGGTNTDTQYF.

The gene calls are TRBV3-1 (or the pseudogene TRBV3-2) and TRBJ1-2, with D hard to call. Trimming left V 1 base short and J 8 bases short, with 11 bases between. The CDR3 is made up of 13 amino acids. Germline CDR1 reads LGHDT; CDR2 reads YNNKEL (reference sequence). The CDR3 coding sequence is TGTGCCAGCAGCCAAGGGTGGGCGGAGGGCTACACCTTC. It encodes CASSQGWAEGYTF.

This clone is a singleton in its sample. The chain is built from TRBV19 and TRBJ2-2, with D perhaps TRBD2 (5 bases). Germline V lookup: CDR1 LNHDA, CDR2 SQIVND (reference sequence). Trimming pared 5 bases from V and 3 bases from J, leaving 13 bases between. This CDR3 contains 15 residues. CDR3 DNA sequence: TGTGCCAGTAGTCAAGACTGGCGGGACACCGGGGAGCTGTTTTTT. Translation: CASSQDWRDTGELFF.

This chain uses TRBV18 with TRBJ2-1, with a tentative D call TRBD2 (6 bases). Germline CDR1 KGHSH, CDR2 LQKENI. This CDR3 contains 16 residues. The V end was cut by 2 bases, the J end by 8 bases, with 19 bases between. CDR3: CASSPDGRVIRDEQFF. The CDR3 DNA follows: TGTGCCAGCTCACCAGACGGGAGAGTCATCAGGGATGAGCAGTTCTTC.

As DNA, the CDR3 is TGTGCCAGCACCCCGGCAGGGGGTCAGCCCCAGCATTTT. Its translation is CASTPAGGQPQHF. This rearrangement joins TRBV12-3 or TRBV12-4 to TRBJ1-5, with 7 bases matching TRBD1. With 7 bases clipped from V and 6 bases from J, the junction kept 6 bases outside the gene matches. The CDR3 is 13 residues long.

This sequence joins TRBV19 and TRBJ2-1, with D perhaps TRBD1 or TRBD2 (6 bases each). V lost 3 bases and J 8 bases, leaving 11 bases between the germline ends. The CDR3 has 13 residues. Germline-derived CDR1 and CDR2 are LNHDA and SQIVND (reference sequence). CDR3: CASSIKGGYEQFF. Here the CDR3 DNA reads TGTGCCAGTAGTATTAAAGGGGGGTATGAGCAGTTCTTC. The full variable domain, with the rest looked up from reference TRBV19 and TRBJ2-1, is DGGITQSPKYLFRKEGQNVTLSCEQNLNHDAMYWYRQDPGQGLRLIYYSQIVNDFQKGDIAEGYSVSREKKESFPLTVTSAQKNPTAFYLCASSIKGGYEQFFGPGTRLTVL.

The CDR3 loop is CASSLGGPTIPYEQYF. DNA for the CDR3: TGTGCCAGCAGCTTGGGGGGACCTACTATACCCTACGAGCAGTACTTC. The V call is TRBV5-5, the J call TRBJ2-7; perhaps D is TRBD1 or TRBD2 (5 bases each). In germline, CDR1 is SGHKS, CDR2 YYEKEE (reference sequence). There are 16 residues in the CDR3. V was cut by 0 bases and J by 2 bases, with 15 bases left in between. The variable domain in full, completed from reference TRBV5-5 and TRBJ2-7, reads DAGVTQSPTHLIKTRGQQVTLRCSPISGHKSVSWYQQVLGQGPQFIFQYYEKEERGRGNFPDRFSARQFPNYSSELNVNALLLGDSALYLCASSLGGPTIPYEQYFGPGTRLTVT.

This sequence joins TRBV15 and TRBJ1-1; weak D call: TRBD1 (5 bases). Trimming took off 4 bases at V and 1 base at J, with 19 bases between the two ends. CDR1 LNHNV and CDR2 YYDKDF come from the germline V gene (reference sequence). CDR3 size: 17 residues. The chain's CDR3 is CATSTPIGTAQNTEAFF. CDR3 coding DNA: TGTGCCACCAGCACTCCAATCGGGACGGCCCAGAACACTGAAGCTTTCTTT.